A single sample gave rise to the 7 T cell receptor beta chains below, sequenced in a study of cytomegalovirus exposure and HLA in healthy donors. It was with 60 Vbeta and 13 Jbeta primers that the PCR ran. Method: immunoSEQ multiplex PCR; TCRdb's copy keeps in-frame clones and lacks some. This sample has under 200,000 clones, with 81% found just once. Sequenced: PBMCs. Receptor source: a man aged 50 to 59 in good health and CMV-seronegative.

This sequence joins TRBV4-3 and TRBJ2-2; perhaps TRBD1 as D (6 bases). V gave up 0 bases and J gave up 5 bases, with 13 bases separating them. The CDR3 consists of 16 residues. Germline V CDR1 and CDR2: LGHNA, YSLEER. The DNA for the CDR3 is TGCGCCAGCAGCCAAGAGGGGGCAGGGTGGACCGGGGAGCTGTTTTTT. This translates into CASSQEGAGWTGELFF.

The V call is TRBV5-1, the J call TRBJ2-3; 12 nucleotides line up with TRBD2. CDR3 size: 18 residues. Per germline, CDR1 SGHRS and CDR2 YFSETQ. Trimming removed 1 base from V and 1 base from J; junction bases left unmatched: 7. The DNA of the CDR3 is TGCGCCAGCAGCTTGATGGCTAGCGGGGGGGCCGGCACAGATACGCAGTATTTT. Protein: CASSLMASGGAGTDTQYF.

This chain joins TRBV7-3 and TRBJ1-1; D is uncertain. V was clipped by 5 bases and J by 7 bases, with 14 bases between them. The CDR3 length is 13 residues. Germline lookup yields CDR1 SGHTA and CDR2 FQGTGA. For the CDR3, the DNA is TGTGCCAGCAGCCACCCTGGGCTTAATGAAGCTTTCTTT. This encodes CASSHPGLNEAFF.

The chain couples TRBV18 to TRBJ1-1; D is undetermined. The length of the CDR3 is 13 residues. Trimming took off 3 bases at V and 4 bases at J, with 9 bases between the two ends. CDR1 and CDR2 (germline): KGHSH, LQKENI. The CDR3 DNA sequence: TGTGCCAGCTCACCCGCCCCGGGCACTGAAGCTTTCTTT. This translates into CASSPAPGTEAFF.

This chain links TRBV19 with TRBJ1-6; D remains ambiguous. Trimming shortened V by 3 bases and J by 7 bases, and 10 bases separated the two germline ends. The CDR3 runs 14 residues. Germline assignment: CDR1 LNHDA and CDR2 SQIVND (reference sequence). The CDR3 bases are TGTGCCAGTAGTATCGCGGAAAGAAATTCACCCCTCCACTTT. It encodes CASSIAERNSPLHF.

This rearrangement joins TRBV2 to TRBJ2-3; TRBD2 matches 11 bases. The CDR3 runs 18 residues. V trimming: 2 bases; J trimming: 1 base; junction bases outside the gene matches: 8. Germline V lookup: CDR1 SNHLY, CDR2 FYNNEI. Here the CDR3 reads CASSESWGSGGGTDTQYF. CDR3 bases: TGTGCCAGCAGTGAATCTTGGGGTAGCGGGGGGGGCACAGATACGCAGTATTTT.

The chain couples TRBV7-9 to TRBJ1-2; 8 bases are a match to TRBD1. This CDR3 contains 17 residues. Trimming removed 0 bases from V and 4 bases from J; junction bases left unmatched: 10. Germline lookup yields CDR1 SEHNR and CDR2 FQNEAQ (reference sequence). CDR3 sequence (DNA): TGTGCCAGCAGCTTAGCGGGGGGGGCAGGGGGCATCTATGGCTACACCTTC. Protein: CASSLAGGAGGIYGYTF.